This TCR beta chain was recorded in a study of blood T cell repertoires in COVID-19. Overall study context: Samples of COVID-19 (acute and convalescent) were obtained from the United States, Italy and Spain. PBMCs, B-cell-depleted T cells, or T cells provided the cDNA or gDNA that made up the material.

Germline V gene lookup returns CDR1 SGHKS and CDR2 YYEKEE (reference sequence). With V trimmed by 4 bases and J by 8 bases, 6 bases remained unmatched. CDR3 size: 14 residues. Seattle patient enrollment occurred during active infection, with longitudinal follow-up thereafter. This clone was recorded once. Here immunoSEQ multiplex PCR was the method, and the copy in TCRdb shows in-frame clones only, minus some. Of approximately 170,000 clones in the sample, roughly 80% were seen once. This sequence originates from a woman in her sixties or seventies with COVID-19, enrolled during active disease. The chain joins TRBV5-5 to TRBJ1-1; TRBD1 matches 12 bases. Source material: peripheral blood. Written as DNA, the CDR3 is TGTGCCAGCAGCAGGGACAGGGGGCCCCCCGAAGCTTTCTTT. This sequence encodes CASSRDRGPPEAFF.